This is a list of T cell receptor beta chains from one sample in a study of metastatic and nonmetastatic thyroid tumors. TCRdb redid the clone calls on the PCR reads using MiXCR. The repertoire holds some 33,000 clones, with approximately 15% as singletons. Sequenced input: blood. The receptors were gathered from a male donor with papillary thyroid cancer or a benign thyroid nodule (not recorded which). Some clones in this sample may be carry-over from other donors' samples. The CDR3 runs from the conserved cysteine through the conserved F or W. A D gene is named only where the DNA matches it firmly. Clone size, where shown, is once, few, many, or a class for clones that have expanded.

j_gene: TRBJ2-7; d_gene: .; v_gene: TRBV20-1; abundance: many; CDR3aa: CSAQDSGYEQYF; CDR3nt: TGCAGTGCCCAGGACTCCGGATACGAGCAGTACTTC
j_gene: TRBJ1-5; d_gene: .; v_gene: TRBV5-4; abundance: many; CDR3aa: CASSLGGRGSNQPQHF; CDR3nt: TGTGCCAGCAGCTTGGGAGGCAGGGGCAGCAATCAGCCCCAGCATTTT
j_gene: TRBJ2-3; d_gene: .; v_gene: TRBV4-2; abundance: many; CDR3aa: CASSQEGSADTQYF; CDR3nt: TGTGCCAGCAGCCAAGAAGGGTCAGCCGATACGCAGTATTTT
j_gene: TRBJ2-5; d_gene: TRBD2; v_gene: TRBV5-1; abundance: many; CDR3aa: CASSLSSSGAETQYF; CDR3nt: TGCGCCAGCAGCTTGTCGTCTAGCGGGGCGGAGACCCAGTACTTC
j_gene: TRBJ2-3; d_gene: TRBD2; v_gene: TRBV10-1; abundance: many; CDR3aa: CASSESTAGGSTDTQYF; CDR3nt: TGCGCCAGCAGTGAGTCCACAGCGGGAGGGAGCACAGATACGCAGTATTTT
j_gene: TRBJ2-3; d_gene: .; v_gene: TRBV5-1; abundance: few; CDR3aa: CASKAGGYRTDTQYF; CDR3nt: TGCGCCAGCAAGGCAGGGGGGTACCGGACAGATACGCAGTATTTT
j_gene: TRBJ2-2; d_gene: .; v_gene: TRBV9; abundance: many; CDR3aa: CASSAGYSGTGELFF; CDR3nt: TGTGCCAGCAGCGCCGGATATAGCGGCACCGGGGAGCTGTTTTTT
j_gene: TRBJ1-2; d_gene: TRBD1; v_gene: TRBV6-1; abundance: many; CDR3aa: CASSGLGQPYGYTF; CDR3nt: TGTGCCAGCAGTGGACTGGGACAGCCCTATGGCTACACCTTC
j_gene: TRBJ1-6; d_gene: TRBD1; v_gene: TRBV7-7; abundance: .; CDR3aa: CASSIGQGLVLSPSPLHF; CDR3nt: TGTGCTAGCAGCATCGGACAGGGACTTGTACTATCTCCTTCACCCCTCCACTTT
j_gene: TRBJ2-1; d_gene: .; v_gene: TRBV10-2; abundance: many; CDR3aa: CASSELGLREQFF; CDR3nt: TGCGCCAGCAGTGAACTAGGACTCAGGGAGCAGTTCTTC
j_gene: TRBJ2-6; d_gene: .; v_gene: TRBV5-4; abundance: .; CDR3aa: CASGYGANVLTF; CDR3nt: TGTGCCTCGGGTTACGGGGCCAACGTCCTGACTTTC
j_gene: TRBJ1-1; d_gene: .; v_gene: TRBV20-1; abundance: many; CDR3aa: CSANGLSYTEAFF; CDR3nt: TGCAGTGCTAATGGGCTCTCTTACACTGAAGCTTTCTTT
j_gene: TRBJ2-1; d_gene: TRBD2; v_gene: TRBV11-2; abundance: many; CDR3aa: CASSSTSGTYNEQFF; CDR3nt: TGTGCCAGCAGCTCTACTAGCGGGACCTACAATGAGCAGTTCTTC
j_gene: TRBJ2-7; d_gene: TRBD2; v_gene: TRBV28; abundance: few; CDR3aa: CASSPGLAGTYEQYF; CDR3nt: TGTGCCAGCAGCCCCGGACTAGCGGGAACCTACGAGCAGTACTTC
j_gene: TRBJ2-5; d_gene: TRBD2; v_gene: TRBV10-3; abundance: .; CDR3aa: CATSDVLAGEVGGETKYF; CDR3nt: TGTGCCACCAGTGATGTACTAGCGGGAGAGGTGGGTGGAGAGACCAAGTACTTC
j_gene: TRBJ2-1; d_gene: TRBD1; v_gene: TRBV11-3; abundance: .; CDR3aa: CASSFLGTGNEQFF; CDR3nt: TGTGCCAGCAGCTTCCTTGGGACAGGGAATGAGCAGTTCTTC
j_gene: TRBJ2-1; d_gene: TRBD2; v_gene: TRBV27; abundance: few; CDR3aa: CASSPTSGRVNEQFF; CDR3nt: TGTGCCAGCAGTCCGACTAGCGGGAGAGTAAATGAGCAGTTCTTC
j_gene: TRBJ2-5; d_gene: TRBD2; v_gene: TRBV7-4; abundance: many; CDR3aa: CASSPKGLAVMETQYF; CDR3nt: TGTGCCAGCAGCCCAAAAGGACTAGCGGTCATGGAGACCCAGTACTTC
j_gene: TRBJ1-6; d_gene: .; v_gene: TRBV6-1; abundance: few; CDR3aa: CASSQDSNSPLHF; CDR3nt: TGTGCCAGCAGCCAGGACAGTAATTCACCCCTCCACTTT
j_gene: TRBJ1-2; d_gene: .; v_gene: TRBV28; abundance: .; CDR3aa: CASSILPGTKGYTF; CDR3nt: TGTGCCAGCAGTATACTACCGGGAACCAAAGGCTACACCTTC
j_gene: TRBJ2-3; d_gene: TRBD2; v_gene: TRBV12-3/TRBV12-4; abundance: many; CDR3aa: CASSFSGNTDTQYF; CDR3nt: TGTGCCAGCAGTTTTAGCGGGAACACAGATACGCAGTATTTT
j_gene: TRBJ2-3; d_gene: .; v_gene: TRBV7-3; abundance: many; CDR3aa: CASSLRQLPTDTQYF; CDR3nt: TGTGCCAGCAGCTTAAGACAGCTACCCACAGATACGCAGTATTTT
j_gene: TRBJ2-7; d_gene: .; v_gene: TRBV24-1; abundance: many; CDR3aa: CATSEVDSPYEQYF; CDR3nt: TGTGCCACCAGTGAAGTCGACAGCCCCTACGAGCAGTACTTC
j_gene: TRBJ1-1; d_gene: .; v_gene: TRBV3-1; abundance: many; CDR3aa: CASSRQEGTEAFF; CDR3nt: TGTGCCAGCAGCCGACAGGAGGGGACTGAAGCTTTCTTT
j_gene: TRBJ2-5; d_gene: .; v_gene: TRBV7-9; abundance: many; CDR3aa: CASSHQADQETQYF; CDR3nt: TGTGCCAGCAGCCACCAGGCAGACCAAGAGACCCAGTACTTC
j_gene: TRBJ2-7; d_gene: TRBD2; v_gene: TRBV5-1; abundance: .; CDR3aa: CASSLDSGGTSYEQYF; CDR3nt: TGCGCCAGCAGCTTGGATTCGGGAGGAACGTCCTACGAGCAGTACTTC
j_gene: TRBJ2-7; d_gene: TRBD1; v_gene: TRBV9; abundance: many; CDR3aa: CASSSGTGPYEQYF; CDR3nt: TGTGCCAGCAGCTCCGGGACAGGACCCTACGAGCAGTACTTC
j_gene: TRBJ2-2; d_gene: .; v_gene: TRBV3-1; abundance: many; CDR3aa: CASSQEFPGELFF; CDR3nt: TGTGCCAGCAGCCAAGAATTCCCGGGGGAGCTGTTTTTT
j_gene: TRBJ2-1; d_gene: TRBD2; v_gene: TRBV4-1; abundance: many; CDR3aa: CASSPPTRAGGGNEQFF; CDR3nt: TGCGCCAGCAGCCCCCCTACCCGGGCGGGAGGGGGCAATGAGCAGTTCTTC
j_gene: TRBJ2-7; d_gene: TRBD2; v_gene: TRBV7-9; abundance: many; CDR3aa: CASSLGSGGPEQYF; CDR3nt: TGTGCCAGCAGCTTAGGTTCGGGGGGACCCGAGCAGTACTTC
j_gene: TRBJ2-5; d_gene: .; v_gene: TRBV29-1; abundance: many; CDR3aa: CSVEVLARETQYF; CDR3nt: TGCAGCGTTGAAGTTCTAGCGAGGGAGACCCAGTACTTC
j_gene: TRBJ1-3; d_gene: .; v_gene: TRBV14; abundance: many; CDR3aa: CASSQARVAGNTIYF; CDR3nt: TGTGCCAGCAGCCAAGCGAGGGTAGCTGGAAACACCATATATTTT
j_gene: TRBJ2-6; d_gene: TRBD2; v_gene: TRBV30; abundance: .; CDR3aa: CAWNIAGGYVLTF; CDR3nt: TGTGCCTGGAACATAGCGGGGGGCTACGTCCTGACTTTC
j_gene: TRBJ2-2; d_gene: TRBD2; v_gene: TRBV19; abundance: many; CDR3aa: CASSISAGGPGELFF; CDR3nt: TGTGCCAGTAGTATATCAGCGGGAGGTCCCGGGGAGCTGTTTTTT
j_gene: TRBJ2-7; d_gene: .; v_gene: TRBV20-1; abundance: many; CDR3aa: CSARDGQDHEQYF; CDR3nt: TGCAGTGCTAGAGATGGGCAGGACCACGAGCAGTACTTC
j_gene: TRBJ2-3; d_gene: TRBD2; v_gene: TRBV28; abundance: many; CDR3aa: CASSADPGLAGGPADTQYF; CDR3nt: TGTGCCAGCAGCGCCGATCCGGGACTAGCGGGAGGGCCCGCAGATACGCAGTATTTT
j_gene: TRBJ1-2; d_gene: .; v_gene: TRBV5-1; abundance: many; CDR3aa: CASSFDMEFGYTF; CDR3nt: TGCGCCAGCAGCTTTGACATGGAATTTGGCTACACCTTC
j_gene: TRBJ2-5; d_gene: .; v_gene: TRBV6-2/TRBV6-3; abundance: many; CDR3aa: CASSLNSQETQYF; CDR3nt: TGTGCCAGCAGTTTAAACAGCCAAGAGACCCAGTACTTC
j_gene: TRBJ2-3; d_gene: TRBD2; v_gene: TRBV6-6; abundance: medium-sized; CDR3aa: CASSYGAGVGEDTQYF; CDR3nt: TGTGCCAGCAGTTACGGGGCGGGAGTGGGGGAGGATACGCAGTATTTT
j_gene: TRBJ2-7; d_gene: .; v_gene: TRBV12-3/TRBV12-4; abundance: few; CDR3aa: CASSLYNRAYEQYF; CDR3nt: TGTGCCAGCAGTTTATACAACAGGGCCTACGAGCAGTACTTC
j_gene: TRBJ2-3; d_gene: .; v_gene: TRBV11-2; abundance: many; CDR3aa: CASSFGDRFFGDTQYF; CDR3nt: TGTGCCAGCAGCTTCGGGGATAGGTTTTTCGGAGATACGCAGTATTTT
j_gene: TRBJ1-1; d_gene: TRBD1; v_gene: TRBV5-1; abundance: .; CDR3aa: CASSFLTGGENEAFF; CDR3nt: TGCGCCAGCAGCTTTCTGACAGGGGGGGAAAATGAAGCTTTCTTT
j_gene: TRBJ2-7; d_gene: .; v_gene: TRBV5-8; abundance: many; CDR3aa: CASSPGPGTYEQYF; CDR3nt: TGTGCCAGCAGCCCGGGACCCGGAACCTACGAGCAGTACTTC
j_gene: TRBJ2-3; d_gene: .; v_gene: TRBV18; abundance: once; CDR3aa: CASSPRRTDTQYF; CDR3nt: TGTGCCAGCTCACCACGGCGCACAGATACGCAGTATTTT
j_gene: TRBJ1-2; d_gene: TRBD1; v_gene: TRBV27; abundance: few; CDR3aa: CASSSGPGDRTSYGYTF; CDR3nt: TGTGCCAGCAGTTCAGGCCCCGGGGACAGAACATCATATGGCTACACCTTC
j_gene: TRBJ1-2; d_gene: .; v_gene: TRBV4-3; abundance: many; CDR3aa: CASSRVVSGLSGYTF; CDR3nt: TGCGCCAGCAGCCGAGTTGTCAGCGGGTTATCTGGCTACACCTTC
j_gene: TRBJ1-5; d_gene: .; v_gene: TRBV5-5; abundance: many; CDR3aa: CASSFNSNQPQHF; CDR3nt: TGTGCCAGCAGCTTTAACAGCAATCAGCCCCAGCATTTT
j_gene: TRBJ2-7; d_gene: .; v_gene: TRBV2; abundance: .; CDR3aa: CASSGFGTYEQYF; CDR3nt: TGTGCCAGCAGTGGGTTCGGGACCTACGAGCAGTACTTC
j_gene: TRBJ2-1; d_gene: TRBD2; v_gene: TRBV4-1; abundance: many; CDR3aa: CASSQVVAGGGRNEQFF; CDR3nt: TGCGCCAGCAGCCAGGTCGTAGCGGGAGGAGGGAGGAATGAGCAGTTCTTC
j_gene: TRBJ2-5; d_gene: TRBD1; v_gene: TRBV28; abundance: many; CDR3aa: CASSSGQGSETQYF; CDR3nt: TGTGCCAGCAGTTCTGGACAGGGATCGGAGACCCAGTACTTC
j_gene: TRBJ1-2; d_gene: .; v_gene: TRBV6-1; abundance: few; CDR3aa: CASSEATVTNYGYTF; CDR3nt: TGTGCCAGCAGTGAAGCGACAGTTACTAACTATGGCTACACCTTC
j_gene: TRBJ2-2; d_gene: .; v_gene: TRBV6-1; abundance: many; CDR3aa: CASSASRRENTGELFF; CDR3nt: TGTGCCAGCAGTGCCTCGCGGCGGGAGAACACCGGGGAGCTGTTTTTT
j_gene: TRBJ2-7; d_gene: TRBD2; v_gene: TRBV5-1; abundance: many; CDR3aa: CASSLAGTSIYEQYF; CDR3nt: TGCGCCAGCAGCTTGGCTGGGACTAGCATCTACGAGCAGTACTTC